This is a list of T cell receptor beta chains from one sample in a study of IL-17A CD8 T cells in psoriatic arthritis synovium. Profiled with immunoSEQ multiplex PCR; TCRdb holds only in-frame clones, not every one. This table holds about 2,200 clones, 55% to 85% found once. Sequences were obtained from IFN-gamma+ CD8+ T cells from synovial fluid. The receptors were sampled from a human donor with psoriatic arthritis. CDR3s include the opening cysteine and the closing phenylalanine or tryptophan. The D gene is left open where the match is weak. Some rows have no size entry. The others give once, few or many, or a class for an expanded clone.

NA	NA	TRBV5-1	TRBJ1-1	CASSPGSGTTEAFF	TGTGCCAGCAGCCCCGGCTCGGGGACCACTGAAGCTTTCTTT
few	NA	TRBV5-4	TRBJ2-3	CASSAERFDTQYF	TGTGCCAGCAGCGCGGAGAGGTTTGATACGCAGTATTTT
NA	NA	TRBV5-4	TRBJ1-2	CASSLVGDHGYTF	TGTGCCAGCAGCTTGGTAGGGGACCATGGCTACACCTTC
NA	NA	TRBV5-5	TRBJ1-4	CASSLWGEYEKLFF	TGTGCCAGCAGCTTGTGGGGGGAATATGAAAAACTGTTTTTT
NA	NA	TRBV6-6	TRBJ1-1	CASSYGQPEAFF	TGTGCCAGCAGTTACGGACAGCCGGAAGCTTTCTTT
few	TRBD2	TRBV6-4	TRBJ2-1	CASSDSASGGDEQFF	TGTGCCAGCAGTGACTCGGCTAGCGGGGGGGATGAGCAGTTCTTC
NA	NA	TRBV7-3	TRBJ2-1	CASSLGNSLPYNEQFF	TGTGCCAGCAGCTTAGGTAACTCACTGCCCTACAATGAGCAGTTCTTC
NA	TRBD2	TRBV29-1	TRBJ2-1	CSVEHTSGRGYYNEQFF	TGCAGCGTTGAACATACTAGCGGGAGGGGGTATTACAATGAGCAGTTCTTC
NA	NA	TRBV5-6	TRBJ2-3	CASSSRSGGASDTQYF	TGTGCCAGCAGCTCCAGGTCCGGGGGCGCGTCTGATACGCAGTATTTT
once	NA	TRBV6-1	TRBJ2-6	CAIGTPRGANVLTF	TGTGCCATTGGGACCCCTCGGGGGGCCAACGTCCTGACTTTC
NA	TRBD1	TRBV6-1	TRBJ1-3	CASSEGQGAISGNTIYF	TGTGCCAGCAGTGAAGGACAGGGGGCTATCTCTGGAAACACCATATATTTT
NA	NA	TRBV2	TRBJ2-5	CASIPEGRAEETQYF	TGTGCCAGCATACCTGAGGGTCGGGCAGAAGAGACCCAGTACTTC
NA	NA	TRBV6-1	TRBJ2-7	CASSPHQGPSYEQYF	TGTGCCAGCAGTCCCCACCAGGGTCCCTCCTACGAGCAGTACTTC
few	TRBD2	TRBV10-1	TRBJ2-1	CASSRTSGRVGFGEQFF	TGCGCCAGCAGCCGGACTAGCGGGAGGGTCGGATTTGGGGAGCAGTTCTTC
few	TRBD2	TRBV10-2	TRBJ2-5	CASSDGGQETQYF	TGCGCCAGCAGTGACGGGGGGCAAGAGACCCAGTACTTC